One sample yielded the 17 T cell receptor beta chains listed below, sequenced in a study of radiotherapy plus CTLA-4 blockade in lung cancer. Produced via immunoSEQ multiplex PCR; TCRdb's table is partial and in-frame only. The table records roughly 63,000 clones, 65% to 80% of them present only once. The sample consisted of peripheral blood, taken from a patient treated with radiotherapy plus ipilimumab. Receptors were obtained from a human donor with non-small cell lung cancer whose response to radiotherapy plus ipilimumab could not be evaluated.

In this sample, this clone turned up once. The chain recombines TRBV5-1 with TRBJ2-5; D is perhaps TRBD2 (6 bases). From germline, CDR1 is SGHRS and CDR2 YFSETQ. The ends were cut back, 3 bases at V and 3 bases at J, with 15 bases in the middle. CDR3 length: 15 residues. CDR3 sequence: CASSSNVGGEETQYF. As DNA, the CDR3 is TGCGCCAGCAGCTCCAACGTCGGAGGGGAAGAGACCCAGTACTTC.

The chain is built from TRBV6-5 and TRBJ2-5, with TRBD1 matching over 7 bases. Near its end, the DNA agrees better with TRBJ2-7, so the J call may be wrong. From germline, CDR1 is MNHEY and CDR2 SVGAGI. The CDR3 totals 14 residues. CDR3 DNA: TGTGCCAGCAGCCTTCTACAGGGGACCTACGAGCAGTACTTC. Translated: CASSLLQGTYEQYF.

This chain uses TRBV7-6 with TRBJ2-7; D uncertain. CDR3 size: 13 residues. Germline-derived CDR1 and CDR2 are SGHVS and FNYEAQ. Trimming left V 6 bases short and J 2 bases short, with 11 bases between. The CDR3 sequence: CASSSLEPYEQYF. As DNA, the CDR3 is TGTGCCAGCAGTTCCCTGGAGCCCTACGAGCAGTACTTC.

The genes are TRBV11-2 and TRBJ1-1; TRBD1 aligns across 10 bases. With V trimmed by 4 bases and J by 3 bases, 8 bases remained unmatched. This CDR3 has 16 amino acids. The germline gives CDR1 SGHAT, CDR2 FQNNGV. This chain's CDR3 is CASSYGQGGSDTEAFF. CDR3 in DNA: TGTGCCAGCAGCTACGGACAGGGGGGTTCGGACACTGAAGCTTTCTTT.

The V gene is TRBV9, the J gene TRBJ2-3; a possible D gene is TRBD1 (5 bases). The CDR3 loop spans 14 amino acids. The V end lost 7 bases, the J end lost 4 bases, and 16 bases lay between the germline ends. Germline CDR1 and CDR2: SGDLS and YYNGEE. CDR3 amino acids: CASEGAFGADTQYF. CDR3 nucleotides: TGTGCCAGCGAAGGGGCCTTTGGGGCAGATACGCAGTATTTT.

This clone was picked up a small number of times. The rearrangement uses TRBV4-1 and TRBJ2-4, with no clear D. The V and J ends lost 1 base and 0 bases respectively, with 13 bases between them. This CDR3 region has 17 residues. Germline CDR1 is MGHRA and CDR2 is YSYEKL. CDR3 amino acids: CASSQVLVAVAKNIQYF. The CDR3 DNA reads TGCGCCAGCAGCCAAGTTTTGGTTGCGGTAGCCAAAAACATTCAGTACTTC.

The V call is TRBV6-5, the J call TRBJ2-7; no clear D gene. Trimming stripped 6 bases from V and 1 base from J, with 16 bases between. The CDR3 is made up of 15 amino acids. Germline values: CDR1 MNHEY, CDR2 SVGAGI. The DNA of the CDR3 is TGTGCCAGCAGGACCTTAGCCGACGGTTCCTACGAGCAGTACTTC. The encoded protein is CASRTLADGSYEQYF.

CDR3 nucleotides: TGTGCCAGCAGCTTAGGTTCCCCAGGGACCGGGGAGCTGTTTTTT. Its protein is CASSLGSPGTGELFF. V usage is TRBV7-7 and J usage is TRBJ2-2, with a tentative D call TRBD1 (5 bases). The V and J ends lost 1 base and 5 bases respectively, with 11 bases between them. Germline-derived CDR1 and CDR2 are SSHAT and FNYEAQ (reference sequence). This CDR3 is 15 amino acids long.

The chain recombines TRBV7-3 with TRBJ1-1; D is uncertain. V lost 2 bases and J lost 5, with 9 bases in between. Germline CDR1 and CDR2: SGHTA and FQGTGA. This CDR3 has 13 residues. The CDR3 bases are TGTGCCAGCAGCTTACAAGCGGGGACTGAAGCTTTCTTT. This gives the protein CASSLQAGTEAFF. Using reference TRBV7-3 and TRBJ1-1 for the parts outside the CDR3, the full variable domain is GAGVSQTPSNKVTEKGKYVELRCDPISGHTALYWYRQSLGQGPEFLIYFQGTGAADDSGLPNDRFFAVRPEGSVSTLKIQRTERGDSAVYLCASSLQAGTEAFFGQGTRLTVV.

This clone came up once. The chain recombines TRBV12-5 with TRBJ2-5; 8 nucleotides line up with TRBD1. V dropped 1 base and J dropped 4; count of bases not matched to a gene: 20. The CDR3 sequence is 20 residues long. Germline CDR1 is LGHNT and CDR2 is FRNRAP. The CDR3 loop reads CASGLDLLSVPRGQRETQYF. The CDR3 nucleotides read TGTGCTAGTGGTTTGGACCTCTTGTCGGTGCCCAGGGGGCAGAGAGAGACCCAGTACTTC.

This clone came up once. V is TRBV30 and J is TRBJ2-5, with 10 bases fitting TRBD2. Trimming took 3 bases from V and 1 from J; bases not matched to a gene: 2. CDR3 length equals 14 residues. The germline CDR1 and CDR2 sequences are GTSNPN and SVGIG (reference sequence). CDR3 sequence reads: CAWRLAGVQETQYF. CDR3 bases: TGTGCCTGGAGGCTAGCGGGAGTCCAAGAGACCCAGTACTTC.

The rearrangement links TRBV4-1 to TRBJ1-2; D perhaps matches TRBD1 (6 bases). Germline V gene data show CDR1 as MGHRA and CDR2 as YSYEKL. The CDR3 extends over 15 amino acids. V lost 4 bases, J lost 5 bases, and 17 bases lay in between. The CDR3, as DNA: TGCGCCAGCAGCCCTGTACAGGGATTAAATTATGGCTACACCTTC. This codes for CASSPVQGLNYGYTF.

V is TRBV10-3 and J is TRBJ2-2; 16 bases line up with TRBD2. The V gene's germline CDR1 is ENHRY and CDR2 SYGVKD. J was trimmed by 6 bases and V by 6 bases; bases with no gene match: 4. The CDR3 consists of 16 residues. CDR3 protein: CAISRGTSGGAGELFF. CDR3 bases: TGTGCCATCAGCCGAGGGACTAGCGGGGGGGCCGGGGAGCTGTTTTTT.

The J gene is TRBJ2-5, the V gene TRBV5-6; 8 nucleotides align to TRBD1. Germline V gene sequence: CDR1 SGHDT, CDR2 YYEEEE. CDR3 size: 16 residues. With 3 bases clipped from V and 5 bases from J, the junction kept 12 bases outside the gene matches. In DNA, the CDR3 is TGTGCCAGCAGCTCTCCAGGACAGGGTGGTGGGGAGACCCAGTACTTC. As protein: CASSSPGQGGGETQYF.

The chain links TRBV7-2 to TRBJ1-1; weak D call: TRBD1 (5 bases). The CDR3 totals 17 residues. The V end was cut by 1 base, the J end by 4 bases, with 19 bases between. Per germline, CDR1 SGHTA and CDR2 FQGNSA. The DNA for the CDR3 is TGTGCCAGCAGCTTAGTCTGGGCAGGGAGGACGAGCACTGAAGCTTTCTTT. Protein: CASSLVWAGRTSTEAFF.

DNA of the CDR3: TGTGCCAGCAGTTTGAGGGCTCGGGATGGCTACACCTTC. Amino acid sequence: CASSLRARDGYTF. The chain is built from TRBV28 and TRBJ1-2; D unclear. The CDR3 sequence is 13 residues long. Trimming took off 3 bases at V and 6 bases at J, with 11 bases between the two ends. Germline V gene lookup returns CDR1 MDHEN and CDR2 SYDVKM.

The table lists this clone with a few counts. V usage is TRBV4-2 and J usage is TRBJ2-5; 10 positions agree with TRBD2. CDR3 length equals 15 residues. Germline V lookup: CDR1 LGHNA, CDR2 YNFKEQ. With 8 bases clipped from V and 1 base from J, the junction kept 7 bases outside the gene matches. Written as DNA, the CDR3 is TGTGCCAGCTCTCTAGCGGGGGCCCTCCAAGAGACCCAGTACTTC. Amino acid sequence: CASSLAGALQETQYF.